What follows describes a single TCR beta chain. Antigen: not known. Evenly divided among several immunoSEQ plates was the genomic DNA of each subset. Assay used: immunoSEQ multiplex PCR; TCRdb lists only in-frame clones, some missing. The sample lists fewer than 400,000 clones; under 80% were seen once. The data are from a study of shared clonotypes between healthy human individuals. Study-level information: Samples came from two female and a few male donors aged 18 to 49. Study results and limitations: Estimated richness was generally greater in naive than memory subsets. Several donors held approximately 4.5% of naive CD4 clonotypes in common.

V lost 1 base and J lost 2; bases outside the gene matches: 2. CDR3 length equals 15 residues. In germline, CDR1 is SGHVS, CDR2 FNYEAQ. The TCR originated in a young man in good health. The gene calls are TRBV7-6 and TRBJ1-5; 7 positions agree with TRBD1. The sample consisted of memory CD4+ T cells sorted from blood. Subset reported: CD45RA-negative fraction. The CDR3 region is CASSLDTGGNQPQHF. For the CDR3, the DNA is TGTGCCAGCAGCTTAGATACAGGGGGCAATCAGCCCCAGCATTTT. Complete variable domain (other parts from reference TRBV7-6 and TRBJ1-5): GAGVSQSPRYKVTKRGQDVALRCDPISGHVSLYWYRQALGQGPEFLTYFNYEAQQDKSGLPNDRFSAERPEGSISTLTIQRTEQRDSAMYRCASSLDTGGNQPQHFGDGTRLSIL.